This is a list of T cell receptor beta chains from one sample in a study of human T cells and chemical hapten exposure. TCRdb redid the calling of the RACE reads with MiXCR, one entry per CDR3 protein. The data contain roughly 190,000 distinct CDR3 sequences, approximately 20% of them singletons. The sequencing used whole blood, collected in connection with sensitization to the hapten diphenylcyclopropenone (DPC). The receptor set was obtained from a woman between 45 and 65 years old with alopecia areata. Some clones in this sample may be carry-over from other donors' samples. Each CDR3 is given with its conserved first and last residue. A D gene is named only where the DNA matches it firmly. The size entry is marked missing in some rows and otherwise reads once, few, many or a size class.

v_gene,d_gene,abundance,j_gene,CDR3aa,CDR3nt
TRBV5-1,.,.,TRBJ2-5,CASSLDPYGETQYF,TGCGCCAGCAGCTTGGATCCGTACGGAGAGACCCAGTACTTC
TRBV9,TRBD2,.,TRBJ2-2,CASSVATSGTGELFF,TGTGCCAGCAGCGTAGCGACTAGCGGAACCGGGGAGCTGTTTTTT
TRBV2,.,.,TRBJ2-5,CVSSQGQETQYF,TGTGTCAGCAGCCAGGGCCAAGAGACCCAGTACTTC
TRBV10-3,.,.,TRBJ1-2,CAIKDTGRPGYTF,TGTGCCATCAAGGACACAGGGCGGCCTGGCTACACCTTC
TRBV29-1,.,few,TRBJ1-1,CSVEGARTEAFF,TGCAGCGTTGAGGGGGCGAGGACTGAAGCTTTCTTT
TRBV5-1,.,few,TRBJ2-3,CASSPELVGTDTQYF,TGCGCCAGCAGCCCCGAACTAGTAGGCACAGATACGCAGTATTTT
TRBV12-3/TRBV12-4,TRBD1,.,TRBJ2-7,CASSWGGQGSPYEQYF,TGTGCCAGCAGTTGGGGGGGACAGGGAAGTCCCTACGAGCAGTACTTC
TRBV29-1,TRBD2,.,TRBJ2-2,CSVEVRTRSLTGELFF,TGCAGCGTTGAAGTTAGGACTAGAAGTCTGACCGGGGAGCTGTTTTTT
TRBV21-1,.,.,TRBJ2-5,CASSKRFGTSGRGGPQETQYF,TGTGCCAGCAGCAAAAGATTCGGGACTAGCGGGAGGGGAGGACCCCAAGAGACCCAGTACTTC
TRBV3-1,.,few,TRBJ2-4,CASSQEAGISIQYF,TGTGCCAGCAGCCAAGAGGCTGGGATTTCCATTCAGTACTTC
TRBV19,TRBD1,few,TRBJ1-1,CASTNPWTGASAFF,TGTGCCAGTACCAATCCTTGGACAGGGGCGAGCGCTTTCTTT
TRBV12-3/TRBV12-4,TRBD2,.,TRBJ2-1,CASSSPGLAGNEQFF,TGTGCCAGCAGTTCCCCGGGACTAGCGGGAAATGAGCAGTTCTTC
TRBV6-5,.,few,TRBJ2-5,CASSYPSQETQYF,TGTGCCAGCAGTTACCCTTCGCAAGAGACCCAGTACTTC
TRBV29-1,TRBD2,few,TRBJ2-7,CSPPILPIGAGGYEQYF,TGCAGCCCCCCTATTCTCCCGATTGGGGCGGGAGGTTACGAGCAGTACTTC
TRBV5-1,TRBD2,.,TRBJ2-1,CASSWGLAGAHEQFF,TGCGCCAGCAGCTGGGGACTAGCGGGAGCTCATGAGCAGTTCTTC
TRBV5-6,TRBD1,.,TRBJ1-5,CASSLTKGQGSNQPQHF,TGTGCCAGCAGCCTGACTAAAGGACAGGGTAGCAACCAGCCCCAGCATTTT
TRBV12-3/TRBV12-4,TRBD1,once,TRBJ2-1,CASNRRGQGADEQFF,TGTGCCAGCAACCGAAGGGGACAGGGGGCTGATGAGCAGTTCTTC
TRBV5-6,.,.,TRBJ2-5,CASSFDQETQYF,TGTGCCAGCAGCTTTGACCAAGAGACCCAGTACTTC
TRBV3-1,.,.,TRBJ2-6,CASSQDSNRANVLTF,TGTGCCAGCAGCCAAGATTCGAATAGGGCCAACGTCCTGACTTTC
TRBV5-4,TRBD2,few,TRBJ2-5,CASSLGLAGRDEETQYF,TGTGCCAGCAGCTTGGGGCTAGCGGGAAGGGATGAAGAGACCCAGTACTTC
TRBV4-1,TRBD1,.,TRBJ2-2,CASSQVEKGAWTGELFF,TGCGCCAGCAGCCAAGTTGAGAAGGGGGCGTGGACCGGGGAGCTGTTTTTT
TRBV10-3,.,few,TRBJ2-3,CAISPGPPDTQYF,TGTGCCATCAGTCCGGGACCCCCAGATACGCAGTATTTT
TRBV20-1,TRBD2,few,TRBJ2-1,CSARAGTRSPLNEQFF,TGCAGTGCTAGGGCCGGGACTAGAAGTCCCCTCAATGAGCAGTTCTTC
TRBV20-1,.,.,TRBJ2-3,CSAKPVDRGRDTQYF,TGCAGTGCTAAACCCGTTGACCGGGGCCGAGATACGCAGTATTTT
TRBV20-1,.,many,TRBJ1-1,CSARDLRGLGNTEAFF,TGCAGTGCTAGAGACCTTCGGGGTTTGGGGAACACTGAAGCTTTCTTT